Listed below are T cell receptor beta chains from one sample, sequenced in a study of early T cells in non-severe SARS-CoV-2 infection. TCRdb independently ran MiXCR on the 5' RACE reads; one entry per CDR3 protein. The sample lists 35,000 to 45,000 distinct CDR3 sequences; roughly 6% were seen once. Sequencing was performed on whole blood, taken at baseline. The receptors here all came from an adult who was a healthcare worker with PCR-confirmed SARS-CoV-2 infection or an uninfected control (not recorded which). Each CDR3 is given with its conserved first and last residue. A D gene is named only where the DNA matches it firmly. Not all rows give a size; the values are once, few, many and, for expanded clones, a class.

J gene	V gene	D gene	clone size	CDR3 protein	CDR3 DNA
TRBJ1-2	TRBV7-2	.	few	CASSQPNYGYTF	TGTGCCAGCAGTCAACCTAACTATGGCTACACCTTC
TRBJ2-3	TRBV12-3/TRBV12-4	.	many	CASSLTSGLSTDTQYF	TGTGCCAGCAGTTTAACTTCCGGCCTAAGCACAGATACGCAGTATTTT
TRBJ2-2	TRBV12-3/TRBV12-4	.	few	CASSPSRRMNTGELFF	TGTGCCAGCAGCCCCAGTAGGAGGATGAACACCGGGGAGCTGTTTTTT
TRBJ2-1	TRBV20-1	TRBD2	.	CSAHLAGRNDEQFF	TGCAGTGCCCACCTAGCGGGGAGGAACGATGAGCAGTTCTTC
TRBJ1-5	TRBV7-3	.	.	CASSPGKGNQPQHF	TGTGCCAGCAGCCCTGGGAAGGGCAATCAGCCCCAGCATTTT
TRBJ1-5	TRBV7-9	TRBD1	many	CASSRDSPNQPQHF	TGTGCCAGCAGCCGGGACAGCCCTAATCAGCCCCAGCATTTT
TRBJ1-4	TRBV19	.	.	CASSMRSANNEKLFF	TGTGCCAGTAGTATGAGAAGTGCTAATAATGAAAAACTGTTTTTT
TRBJ2-7	TRBV18	TRBD2	few	CASSPTRDYYEQYF	TGTGCCAGCTCACCGACCCGGGACTACTACGAGCAGTACTTC
TRBJ1-2	TRBV5-4	.	few	CASSFSSRGYTF	TGTGCCAGCAGCTTTTCAAGTCGTGGCTACACCTTC
TRBJ1-1	TRBV6-2/TRBV6-3	TRBD1	many	CASSGRQGTTEAFF	TGTGCCAGCAGTGGGAGACAGGGGACCACTGAAGCTTTCTTT
TRBJ1-3	TRBV7-6	.	.	CASSSLIQGNTIYF	TGTGCCAGCAGCTCCTTAATTCAGGGAAACACCATATATTTT
TRBJ2-7	TRBV7-9	.	many	CASSLASRGSSYEQYF	TGTGCCAGCAGCTTAGCGTCCAGGGGAAGCTCCTACGAGCAGTACTTC
TRBJ1-1	TRBV6-2/TRBV6-3	.	.	CASSYFPGTEAFF	TGTGCCAGCAGTTACTTCCCAGGGACTGAAGCTTTCTTT
TRBJ2-1	TRBV7-2	.	many	CASSERGTSQFF	TGTGCCAGCAGCGAGAGGGGGACGTCGCAGTTCTTC
TRBJ2-1	TRBV20-1	.	.	CSAPEGFSYNEQFF	TGCAGTGCTCCGGAAGGGTTTTCCTACAATGAGCAGTTCTTC
TRBJ1-4	TRBV12-3/TRBV12-4	.	many	CASSRDTRGEKLFF	TGTGCCAGCAGCCGGGATACCCGGGGCGAAAAACTGTTTTTT
TRBJ2-7	TRBV20-1	.	.	CSARRDISYEQYF	TGCAGTGCTAGACGTGACATTTCCTACGAGCAGTACTTC
TRBJ1-2	TRBV10-3	TRBD1	many	CAISVGTVTGYTF	TGTGCCATCAGTGTGGGGACAGTCACAGGCTACACCTTC
TRBJ1-1	TRBV6-6	TRBD1	many	CASGDRAKMDTEAFF	TGTGCCAGCGGGGACAGGGCAAAAATGGACACTGAAGCTTTCTTT
TRBJ1-3	TRBV30	.	.	CAWSVDSGNTIYF	TGTGCCTGGAGTGTCGACAGTGGAAACACCATATATTTT
TRBJ2-7	TRBV5-1	.	many	CASSLDDGSYEQYF	TGCGCCAGCAGCTTGGATGACGGCTCCTACGAGCAGTACTTC
TRBJ1-5	TRBV12-3/TRBV12-4	TRBD1	many	CASSPGQALNQPQHF	TGTGCCAGCAGTCCGGGACAGGCTCTAAATCAGCCCCAGCATTTT
TRBJ2-3	TRBV11-2	.	many	CASSRALSPADTQYF	TGTGCCAGCAGCCGAGCACTGAGCCCGGCAGATACGCAGTATTTT
TRBJ2-7	TRBV30	.	many	CAWSHGHNYEQYF	TGTGCCTGGAGTCACGGACACAACTACGAGCAGTACTTC
TRBJ2-2	TRBV6-1	.	.	CASTVVQNTGELFF	TGTGCCAGCACGGTGGTCCAGAACACCGGGGAGCTGTTTTTT
TRBJ1-1	TRBV14	.	many	CASSQGSLWNTEAFF	TGTGCCAGCAGCCAAGGAAGCTTGTGGAACACTGAAGCTTTCTTT
TRBJ2-5	TRBV7-9	.	many	CASSLASASETQYF	TGTGCCAGCAGCTTGGCTAGCGCGTCGGAGACCCAGTACTTC
TRBJ1-2	TRBV7-9	.	few	CASSRDGNYGYTF	TGTGCCAGCAGCCGGGACGGTAACTATGGCTACACCTTC
TRBJ2-7	TRBV20-1	TRBD2	many	CSASPQRGRENEQYF	TGCAGTGCTAGCCCCCAGCGGGGCCGGGAAAACGAGCAGTACTTC
TRBJ2-3	TRBV28	.	few	CASSLPRTTDTQYF	TGTGCCAGCAGTTTACCCCGGACCACAGATACGCAGTATTTT
TRBJ2-3	TRBV7-8	.	few	CASSWTTNTQYF	TGTGCCAGCAGCTGGACAACAAATACGCAGTATTTT
TRBJ2-4	TRBV7-9	.	many	CASSLAETAKNIQYF	TGTGCCAGCAGCTTAGCGGAGACGGCCAAAAACATTCAGTACTTC
TRBJ2-7	TRBV5-5	TRBD2	few	CASSPTSGATYEQYF	TGTGCCAGCAGCCCAACTAGCGGGGCCACCTACGAGCAGTACTTC
TRBJ2-3	TRBV13	TRBD1	many	CASSQPGQGADTQYF	TGTGCCAGCAGCCAGCCGGGACAGGGGGCAGATACGCAGTATTTT
TRBJ1-1	TRBV18	.	many	CASSPLDTEAFF	TGTGCCAGCTCACCTCTAGACACTGAAGCTTTCTTT
TRBJ2-3	TRBV7-3	TRBD2	many	CASSLRLAGIDTQYF	TGTGCCAGCAGCTTAAGACTAGCGGGGATAGATACGCAGTATTTT
TRBJ2-7	TRBV19	TRBD1	few	CASSPGGQGTNEQYF	TGTGCCAGTAGCCCAGGGGGACAGGGGACCAACGAGCAGTACTTC
TRBJ1-2	TRBV29-1	TRBD1	few	CSVEGDSGYGYTF	TGCAGCGTTGAGGGGGACAGCGGCTATGGCTACACCTTC
TRBJ1-1	TRBV7-6	.	.	CASSFLGQNTEAFF	TGTGCCAGCAGCTTTCTGGGACAGAACACTGAAGCTTTCTTT
TRBJ2-2	TRBV27	TRBD1	.	CASSHIAGTGTGTGELFF	TGTGCCAGCAGCCACATAGCCGGGACAGGGACGGGCACCGGGGAGCTGTTTTTT
TRBJ2-1	TRBV7-9	.	many	CASSLGANEQFF	TGTGCCAGCAGCTTAGGCGCCAATGAGCAGTTCTTC
TRBJ1-6	TRBV4-2	TRBD1	many	CASSQDPWTGQNSPLHF	TGTGCCAGCAGCCAAGATCCTTGGACAGGGCAGAATTCACCCCTCCACTTT
TRBJ2-7	TRBV7-9	.	many	CASSPQASYEQYF	TGTGCCAGCAGCCCCCAAGCGTCCTACGAGCAGTACTTC
TRBJ1-1	TRBV30	.	many	CAWSVPGPNTEAFF	TGTGCCTGGAGTGTGCCAGGACCCAACACTGAAGCTTTCTTT
TRBJ2-7	TRBV28	.	many	CASSRDRSYEQYF	TGTGCCAGCAGTCGGGACCGATCCTACGAGCAGTACTTC
TRBJ2-7	TRBV10-1	.	.	CASSKDRSYEQYF	TGCGCCAGCAGTAAAGACAGATCCTACGAGCAGTACTTC
TRBJ2-5	TRBV7-9	TRBD2	.	CASSSRLAGAQETQYF	TGTGCCAGCAGTTCTCGACTAGCGGGTGCCCAAGAGACCCAGTACTTC
TRBJ1-5	TRBV16	.	many	CASSQWGQGRNKPQHF	TGTGCCAGCAGCCAATGGGGGCAGGGGAGGAATAAGCCCCAGCATTTT
TRBJ1-4	TRBV7-2	.	few	CASSLTDRTLFF	TGTGCCAGCAGCTTAACAGATCGTACTCTGTTTTTT
TRBJ1-6	TRBV11-2	.	many	CASSLVVRNSPLHF	TGTGCCAGCAGCTTAGTCGTCCGTAATTCACCCCTCCACTTT
TRBJ1-1	TRBV7-9	.	.	CASSPWGNTEAFF	TGTGCCAGCAGCCCCTGGGGGAACACTGAAGCTTTCTTT
TRBJ2-7	TRBV30	.	many	CAWSVRPYYEQYF	TGTGCCTGGAGTGTACGTCCCTACTACGAGCAGTACTTC
TRBJ2-2	TRBV11-2	TRBD2	many	CASSSATSPRPGELFF	TGTGCCAGCAGTTCCGCGACTAGCCCTCGTCCTGGGGAGCTGTTTTTT
TRBJ1-2	TRBV7-2	TRBD1	.	CASNPKQGRFNYGYTF	TGTGCCAGCAACCCGAAACAGGGGCGATTTAACTATGGCTACACCTTC
TRBJ2-7	TRBV18	TRBD1	.	CASSLDRAYEQYF	TGTGCCAGCTCACTTGACAGGGCTTACGAGCAGTACTTC